This T cell receptor (beta chain) derives from a study of shared clonotypes between healthy human individuals (TCRdb year 2020). Notes on the research overall: The cohort comprised two women and three men aged 18 to 49 years. Per donor, three plates each were used for CD4 naive and CD4 memory, two for CD8 naive, and one for CD8 memory. Blood TCR repertoires of four to six healthy adults were deeply sequenced to estimate repertoire size and the extent of clonotype sharing between individuals. Different laboratories and diverse techniques were used to prepare libraries and sequence TCR repertoires, to increase sequencing depth and limit assay-specific biases. Between about 0.85 and 8.9 billion PBMCs per donor were obtained by leukapheresis. Overall study results and their limits: Sampling was limited to blood, and TCR repertoires in tissue likely differ from TCR repertoires in blood. Clonotypes shared by all four sorted-subset donors showed higher generation probabilities than non-shared clonotypes. Pairwise subsampling led to the expectation that sequencing depth would affect the degree of clonotype sharing among donors. Rarefaction of sorted-subset datasets indicated incomplete sequencing despite the large sequencing depth. Estimated clonotype richness was generally larger for naive than for memory subsets. About 5% of naive CD4, 3.5% of naive CD8, approximately 2% of memory CD4, and approximately 0.4% of memory CD8 clonotypes were shared across several donors. Because the study included only a small number of donors, the genetic and exposure-history diversity represented was limited.

Using the deep immunoSEQ assay, TCR CDR3 regions were amplified from genomic DNA by multiplex PCR. For each cell subset, the extracted genomic DNA was distributed evenly across all wells of several immunoSEQ 96-well plates, and each plate served as one replicate. Each replicate PCR for sorted subsets received around 200 ng genomic DNA, equal to about 30,000 T cell genomes. The purified libraries were quantified using a Qubit 3.0 fluorometer, sized with a Bioanalyzer 2100, and then quantified again using the KAPA Library Quantification kit. Every immunoSEQ 96-well plate was sequenced on a separate single-read 150-cycle Illumina NextSeq 550 flow cell. The study's own analysis went as follows. Because the immunoSEQ output held only junctional sequences and lacked quality scores, the filtering could not match the filtering applied to full-length reads. To assign V/J genes and CDR3, sequences were annotated against IMGT germline references using PyIR, a Python wrapper for IgBLAST v1.9. Reads were filtered out if the reads had weak V/J assignments (E-value above 1e-6), no CDR3, stop codons, out-of-frame junctions, or ambiguous translated residues. V3J clonotypes were defined as sequences sharing the same inferred V gene, J gene, and CDR3 amino acid sequence. To compute the percentage overlap between repertoires, the number of shared unique clonotypes was divided by the size of the smaller repertoire. Richness of each repertoire was evaluated using RTK rarefaction, the Chao1 estimator, and Recon v2.1 estimates of unobserved clonotypes. Generation probabilities were computed with OLGA for all TCRbeta clonotypes obtained by the gDNA method from a handful of donors. TCRdb's version of the immuneACCESS table is confined to in-frame rearrangements and falls short of the full clone set. An unresolved V gene accounts for under half of the shortfall where checked; the remainder is of unknown origin. The V and J calls and clone size are taken from that table; D and trimming were inferred from the DNA. The sample table records hundreds of thousands of clones; around 78% of these occur just once. 1.5% to 2% of the sample rests with the top ten.

V is cut back by 8 bases and J by 3 bases, with 6 bases in the junction unmatched. CDR3 length: 14 amino acids, cysteine to phenylalanine. Only CDR3 DNA is held: 42 bases, read in frame from base 1. From a lookup of the germline V gene, CDR1 and CDR2 are SNHLY and FYNNEI. As concerns this clone: The antigen it binds to is not known. No qualities accompany the bases; no much larger clone lies one base away.

Healthy HIV-negative adults with no recently reported acute infections or vaccinations were included as donors. Every donor was a Caucasian adult residing in Nashville, Tennessee, USA. Magnetic negative selection was used to enrich CD4+ T cells, after which naive cells were positively selected on CD45RA and the negative fraction became the memory subset. After blood collection by leukapheresis, PBMCs were isolated using Ficoll-Histopaque density gradient centrifugation and then cryopreserved in the vapor phase of liquid nitrogen. Purity and quantity of every magnetically sorted T cell population were checked by analytical flow cytometry. Genomic DNA was isolated from each sorted fraction and quantified by UV absorbance on a Nanodrop 2000c.

The chain was built from TRBV2 and TRBJ2-2; TRBD1 aligns with 7 central bases. This clonotype originated in a woman in her twenties or thirties in good health. The sequencing sample was made of memory CD4+ T cells sorted from blood. What this sample's cell subset or site label stands for: CD45RA-negative fraction. CDR3 reads: CASRGGTDTGELFF. The sequenced DNA is TGTGCCAGCCGAGGGGGCACCGACACCGGGGAGCTGTTTTTT.